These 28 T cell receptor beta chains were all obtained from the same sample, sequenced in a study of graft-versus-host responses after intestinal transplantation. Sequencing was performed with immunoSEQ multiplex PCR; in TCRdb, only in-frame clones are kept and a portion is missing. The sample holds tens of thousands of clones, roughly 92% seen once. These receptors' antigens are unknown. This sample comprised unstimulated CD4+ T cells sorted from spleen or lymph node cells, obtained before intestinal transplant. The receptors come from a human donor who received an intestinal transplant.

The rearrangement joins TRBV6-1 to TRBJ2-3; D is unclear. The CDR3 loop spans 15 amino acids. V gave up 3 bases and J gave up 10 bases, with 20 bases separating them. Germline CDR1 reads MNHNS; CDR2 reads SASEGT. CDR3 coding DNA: TGTGCCAGCAGTGACCGGATGATGGGGTCAGTGGCGCAGTATTTT. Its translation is CASSDRMMGSVAQYF.

The CDR3 DNA sequence: TGTGCCAGCAGCTTAGTTGCGGCGGGAGTAAGCGAGCAGTACTTC. Encoded protein: CASSLVAAGVSEQYF. The chain recombines TRBV7-9 with TRBJ2-7, with 7 nucleotides matching TRBD2. Germline loops: CDR1 SEHNR, CDR2 FQNEAQ (reference sequence). CDR3 length: 15 amino acids. After removal of 1 base from V and 6 bases from J, the junction contained 9 bases not matched to a gene.

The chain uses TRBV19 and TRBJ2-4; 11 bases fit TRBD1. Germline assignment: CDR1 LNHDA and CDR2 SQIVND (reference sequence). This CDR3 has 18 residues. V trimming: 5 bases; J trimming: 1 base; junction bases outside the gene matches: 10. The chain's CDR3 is CASSPGTGGTGAKNIQYF. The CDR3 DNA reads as TGTGCCAGTAGTCCCGGGACAGGGGGTACAGGGGCCAAAAACATTCAGTACTTC.

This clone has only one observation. CDR3 DNA sequence: TGCGCCAGTACCAGACAGACCCGTCCCCAGACTAACTATGGCTACACCTTC. It specifies CASTRQTRPQTNYGYTF. This chain uses TRBV4-1 with TRBJ1-2; D might be TRBD1 (5 bases). With 9 bases removed from V and 0 bases from J, the gap between germline ends came to 23 bases. This CDR3 is built from 17 residues. Germline CDR1 and CDR2: MGHRA and YSYEKL.

CDR3 sequence: CASSTGIGTGDGYTF. In DNA form, the CDR3 reads TGTGCCAGCTCAACAGGGATAGGGACAGGAGATGGCTACACCTTC. The chain uses TRBV18 and TRBJ1-2; 8 bases agree with TRBD1. The CDR3 consists of 15 residues. V lost 5 bases and J lost 6; bases outside the gene matches: 11. Per the germline V gene, CDR1 is KGHSH and CDR2 is LQKENI.

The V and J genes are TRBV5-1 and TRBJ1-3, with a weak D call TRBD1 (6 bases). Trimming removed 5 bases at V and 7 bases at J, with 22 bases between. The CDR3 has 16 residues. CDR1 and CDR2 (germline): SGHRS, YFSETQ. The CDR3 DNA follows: TGCGCCAGCAGTTGGACAGAGCTCTTAACGGGCAACACCATATATTTT. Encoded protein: CASSWTELLTGNTIYF. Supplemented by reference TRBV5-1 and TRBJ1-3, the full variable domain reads KAGVTQTPRYLIKTRGQQVTLSCSPISGHRSVSWYQQTPGQGLQFLFEYFSETQRNKGNFPGRFSGRQFSNSRSEMNVSTLELGDSALYLCASSWTELLTGNTIYFGEGSWLTVV.

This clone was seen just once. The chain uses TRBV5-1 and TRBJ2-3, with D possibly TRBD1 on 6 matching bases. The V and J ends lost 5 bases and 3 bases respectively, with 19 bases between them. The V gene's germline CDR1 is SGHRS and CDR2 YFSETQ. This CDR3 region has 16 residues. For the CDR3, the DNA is TGCGCCAGCAGGGTAGGGGGAAAAGGAGCGACAGATACGCAGTATTTT. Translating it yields CASRVGGKGATDTQYF.

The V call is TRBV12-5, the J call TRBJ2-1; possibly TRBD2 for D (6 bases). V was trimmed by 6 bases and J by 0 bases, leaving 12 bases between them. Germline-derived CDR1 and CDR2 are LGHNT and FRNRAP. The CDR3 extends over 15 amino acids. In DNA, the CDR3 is TGTGCTAGTGGATATGGGACTGACTCCTACAATGAGCAGTTCTTC. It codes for CASGYGTDSYNEQFF.

The CDR3 nucleotides are TGTGCCAGCAGCCCACAGGGAAGGGGGTTTGAAGCTTTCTTT. This gives the protein CASSPQGRGFEAFF. This sequence joins TRBV2 and TRBJ1-1; D might be TRBD1 (6 bases). Trimming shortened V by 6 bases and J by 7 bases, and 18 bases separated the two germline ends. The germline CDR1 and CDR2 sequences are SNHLY and FYNNEI. The CDR3 covers 14 residues.

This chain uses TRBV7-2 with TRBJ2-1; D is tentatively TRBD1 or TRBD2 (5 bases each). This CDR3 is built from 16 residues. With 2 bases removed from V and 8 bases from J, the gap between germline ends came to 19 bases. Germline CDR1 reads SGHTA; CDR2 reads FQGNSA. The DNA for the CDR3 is TGTGCCAGCAGCTTAAGTGGGGGTACTGAGGGCCATGAGCAGTTCTTC. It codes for CASSLSGGTEGHEQFF.

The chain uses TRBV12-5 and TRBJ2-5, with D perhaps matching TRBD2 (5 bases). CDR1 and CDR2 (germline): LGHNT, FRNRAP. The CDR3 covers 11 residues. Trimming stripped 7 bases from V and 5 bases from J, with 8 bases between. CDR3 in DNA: TGTGCTAGTGCCTCGGGGGAGACCCAGTACTTC. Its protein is CASASGETQYF.

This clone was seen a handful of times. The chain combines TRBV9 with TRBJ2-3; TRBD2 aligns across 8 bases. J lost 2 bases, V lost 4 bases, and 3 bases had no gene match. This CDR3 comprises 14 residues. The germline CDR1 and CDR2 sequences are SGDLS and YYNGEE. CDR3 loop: CASSPGLVTDTQYF. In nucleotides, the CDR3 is TGTGCCAGCAGCCCGGGACTAGTCACAGATACGCAGTATTTT.

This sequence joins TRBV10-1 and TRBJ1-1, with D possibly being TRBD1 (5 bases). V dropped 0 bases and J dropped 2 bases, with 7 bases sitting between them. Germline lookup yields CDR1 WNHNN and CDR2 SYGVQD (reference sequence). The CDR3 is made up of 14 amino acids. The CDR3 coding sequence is TGCGCCAGCAGTGAGTCGGGGGGAAACACTGAAGCTTTCTTT. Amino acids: CASSESGGNTEAFF.

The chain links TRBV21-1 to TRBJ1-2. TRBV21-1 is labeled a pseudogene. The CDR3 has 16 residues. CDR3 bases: TGTGCCAGCAGCAATTATCCCGGCGGGGATAACTATGGCTACACCTTC. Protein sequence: CASSNYPGGDNYGYTF.

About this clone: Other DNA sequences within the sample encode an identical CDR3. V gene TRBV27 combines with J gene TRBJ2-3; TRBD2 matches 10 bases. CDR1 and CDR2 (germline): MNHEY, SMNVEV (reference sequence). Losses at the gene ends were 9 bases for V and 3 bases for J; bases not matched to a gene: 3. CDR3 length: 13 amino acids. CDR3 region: CASRTSGTDTQYF. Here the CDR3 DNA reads TGTGCCAGTAGGACTAGCGGTACAGATACGCAGTATTTT.

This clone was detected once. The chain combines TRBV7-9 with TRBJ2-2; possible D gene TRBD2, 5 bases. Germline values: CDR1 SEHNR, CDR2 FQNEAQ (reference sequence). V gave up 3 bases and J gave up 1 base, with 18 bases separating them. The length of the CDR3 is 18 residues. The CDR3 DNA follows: TGTGCCAGCAGCTTGTTGGGCACCCGGGATCAGAACACCGGGGAGCTGTTTTTT. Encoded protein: CASSLLGTRDQNTGELFF.

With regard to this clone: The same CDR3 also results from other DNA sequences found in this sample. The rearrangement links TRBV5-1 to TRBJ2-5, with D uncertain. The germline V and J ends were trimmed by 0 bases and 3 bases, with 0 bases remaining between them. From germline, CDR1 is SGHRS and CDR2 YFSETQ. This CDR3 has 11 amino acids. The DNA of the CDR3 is TGCGCCAGCAGCTTGGAAGAGACCCAGTACTTC. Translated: CASSLEETQYF.

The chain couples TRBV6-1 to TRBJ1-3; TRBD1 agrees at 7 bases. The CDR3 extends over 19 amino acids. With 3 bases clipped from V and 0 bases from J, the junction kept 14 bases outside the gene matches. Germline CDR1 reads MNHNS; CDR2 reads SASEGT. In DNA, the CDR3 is TGTGCCAGCAGTGACACCGGGACAGCTCCCGACAACTCTGGAAACACCATATATTTT. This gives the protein CASSDTGTAPDNSGNTIYF.

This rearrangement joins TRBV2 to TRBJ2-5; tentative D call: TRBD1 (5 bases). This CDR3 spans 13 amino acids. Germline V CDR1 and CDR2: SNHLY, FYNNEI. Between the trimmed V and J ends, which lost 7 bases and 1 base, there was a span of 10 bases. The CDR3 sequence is CASNRGSQETQYF. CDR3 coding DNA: TGTGCCAGCAATAGGGGCAGCCAAGAGACCCAGTACTTC.

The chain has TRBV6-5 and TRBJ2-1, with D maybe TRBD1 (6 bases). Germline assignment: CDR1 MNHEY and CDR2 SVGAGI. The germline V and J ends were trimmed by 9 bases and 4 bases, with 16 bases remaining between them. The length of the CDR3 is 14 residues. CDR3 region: CASQREGVYNEQFF. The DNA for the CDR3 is TGTGCCAGTCAGAGAGAGGGGGTATACAATGAGCAGTTCTTC.

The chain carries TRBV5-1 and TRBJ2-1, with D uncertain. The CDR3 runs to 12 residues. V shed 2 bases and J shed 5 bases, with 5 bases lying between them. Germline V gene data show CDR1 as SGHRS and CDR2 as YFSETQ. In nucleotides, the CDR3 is TGCGCCAGCAGCTTAGGCCACAATGAGCAGTTCTTC. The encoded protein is CASSLGHNEQFF.

The CDR3 nucleotides read TGTGCCAGCTTGGGGCGCAATCAGCCCCAGCATTTT. Encoded protein: CASLGRNQPQHF. The J gene is TRBJ1-5, the V gene TRBV6-1; TRBD1 might be the D (5 bases). Trimming cost V 8 bases and J 2 bases, with 7 bases left between them. Per germline, CDR1 MNHNS and CDR2 SASEGT. There are 12 residues in the CDR3.

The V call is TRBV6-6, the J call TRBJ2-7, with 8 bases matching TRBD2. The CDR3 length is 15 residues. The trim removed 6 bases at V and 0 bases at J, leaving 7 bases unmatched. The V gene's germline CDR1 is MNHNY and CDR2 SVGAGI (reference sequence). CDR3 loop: CASRYQRGSSYEQYF. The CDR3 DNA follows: TGTGCCAGCAGATACCAGCGGGGGAGCTCCTACGAGCAGTACTTC.

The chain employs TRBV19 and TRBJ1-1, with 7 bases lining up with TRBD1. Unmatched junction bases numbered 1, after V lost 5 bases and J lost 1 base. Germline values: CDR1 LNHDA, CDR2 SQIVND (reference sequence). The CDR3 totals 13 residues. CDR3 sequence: CASSGQANTEAFF. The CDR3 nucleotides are TGTGCCAGTAGTGGACAGGCGAACACTGAAGCTTTCTTT.

The CDR3 sequence is CASSFPYETPNTGELFF. Here the CDR3 DNA reads TGCGCCAGCAGCTTCCCTTACGAGACGCCGAACACCGGGGAGCTGTTTTTT. The chain employs TRBV5-1 and TRBJ2-2; D unclear. Looked up from germline, CDR1 is SGHRS and CDR2 is YFSETQ. This CDR3 spans 17 amino acids. Trimming removed 2 bases at V and 0 bases at J, with 14 bases between. The full variable domain, rest sourced from reference TRBV5-1 and TRBJ2-2, is KAGVTQTPRYLIKTRGQQVTLSCSPISGHRSVSWYQQTPGQGLQFLFEYFSETQRNKGNFPGRFSGRQFSNSRSEMNVSTLELGDSALYLCASSFPYETPNTGELFFGEGSRLTVL.

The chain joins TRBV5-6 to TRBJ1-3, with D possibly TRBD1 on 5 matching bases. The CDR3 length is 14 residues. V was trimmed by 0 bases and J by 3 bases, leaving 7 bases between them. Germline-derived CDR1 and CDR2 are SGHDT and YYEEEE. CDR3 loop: CASSLGGRGNTIYF. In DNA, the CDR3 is TGTGCCAGCAGCTTGGGGGGCCGTGGAAACACCATATATTTT.

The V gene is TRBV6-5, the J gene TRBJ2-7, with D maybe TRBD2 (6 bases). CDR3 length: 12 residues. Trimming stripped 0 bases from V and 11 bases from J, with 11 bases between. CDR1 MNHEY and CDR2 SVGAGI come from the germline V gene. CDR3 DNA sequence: TGTGCCAGCAGTTACTCGGGCGGAGGGGAGTACTTC. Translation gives CASSYSGGGEYF.

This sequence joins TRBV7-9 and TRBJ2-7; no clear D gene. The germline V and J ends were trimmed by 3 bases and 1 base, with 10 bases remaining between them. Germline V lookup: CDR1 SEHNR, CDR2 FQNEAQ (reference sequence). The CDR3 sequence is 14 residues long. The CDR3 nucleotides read TGTGCCAGCAGCTTTTTGCCGATATCCTACGAGCAGTACTTC. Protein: CASSFLPISYEQYF.